This T cell receptor (beta chain) was captured by sequencing in a study of lymphopenia after photon versus proton radiotherapy. Broader study findings: Only patients who died were analyzed for survival; proton advantage is unproven.

The data were produced by immunoSEQ multiplex PCR, yet TCRdb's version contains in-frame clones alone and is incomplete. The data hold about 12,000 clones, with 88% observed a single time. The trim removed 4 bases at V and 4 bases at J, leaving 7 bases unmatched. CDR1 is MNHEY and CDR2 is SMNVEV in the germline V gene (reference sequence). The CDR3 has 15 residues. With respect to this clone: Its antigen is still unknown.

The chain has TRBV27 and TRBJ1-1, with TRBD1 identical over 9 bases. This specimen consisted of peripheral blood, obtained from a patient treated with photon-based radiotherapy. This TCR was sampled from a man aged 60-69 years with pancreatic cancer. CDR3 DNA: TGTGCCAGCAGTTACGTACAGGGGGCGGCCACTGAAGCTTTCTTT. Encoded protein: CASSYVQGAATEAFF.